The 30 T cell receptor beta chains below were found in one sample sequenced in a study of vaccination effects on CD4 cells after COVID-19. The antigens of these receptors remain unknown. Before sequencing took place, the ViraFEST assay used viral peptide pools to expand antigen-specific CD4+ T cells. Cells that had been cultured for ten to eleven days were the source of isolated CD4+ T cells. Infection dated between March and December 2020, before the Alpha, Beta and Delta variants reached the United States. Libraries were prepared by immunoSEQ multiplex PCR; TCRdb keeps only in-frame clonotypes and omits some of them. The sample yields about 70,000 clones, roughly 73% seen once. This specimen was CD4+ T cells from PBMCs cultured with HIV peptides, taken before COVID-19 vaccination. Subset given: HIV-1 Nef peptide pool negative control/reference culture. Source of these receptors: a human donor who had a prior SARS-CoV-2 infection.

CDR3 bases: TGTGCCAGCAGCCTCACAGTTGCGGGAGGTTTTGGTGAGCAGTTCTTC. Protein product: CASSLTVAGGFGEQFF. The V and J genes are TRBV11-2 and TRBJ2-1; TRBD2 aligns across 8 bases. The J segment lost 9 bases and the V segment lost 5 bases, leaving 15 bases of the junction unmatched. Germline V gives CDR1 SGHAT, CDR2 FQNNGV. This CDR3 spans 16 amino acids.

The DNA of the CDR3 is TGTGCCAGCGGAAGGGGGGCAGATACGCAGTATTTT. Its protein is CASGRGADTQYF. This sequence joins TRBV7-3 and TRBJ2-3; D possibly matches TRBD1 or TRBD2 (6 bases each). The germline gives CDR1 SGHTA, CDR2 FQGTGA. The CDR3 is made up of 12 amino acids. V shed 8 bases and J shed 4 bases, with 10 bases lying between them.

The rearrangement links TRBV6-5 to TRBJ1-5, with D possibly being TRBD1 (5 bases). V lost 10 bases, J lost 1 base, and 14 bases lay in between. Germline CDR1 and CDR2: MNHEY and SVGAGI. The CDR3 is 14 residues long. The CDR3 protein is CATRRGDSNQPQHF. The CDR3 coding sequence is TGTGCCACACGGAGGGGTGACAGCAATCAGCCCCAGCATTTT.

The V and J genes are TRBV5-1 and TRBJ2-3; 7 nucleotides line up with TRBD1. The CDR3 is 16 amino acids. Per the germline V gene, CDR1 is SGHRS and CDR2 is YFSETQ. The J segment lost 1 base and the V segment lost 4 bases, leaving 9 bases of the junction unmatched. The CDR3 DNA sequence: TGCGCCAGCAGCGTACAGGGGATCAGGGGCACAGATACGCAGTATTTT. The encoded protein is CASSVQGIRGTDTQYF.

This sequence joins TRBV11-3 and TRBJ2-2; no clear D gene. The CDR3 consists of 15 residues. Germline V gene sequence: CDR1 SGHNT, CDR2 YENEEA. With 3 bases removed from V and 10 bases from J, the gap between germline ends came to 18 bases. The CDR3 sequence: CASSFSARGPAELFF. The CDR3 region has the DNA TGTGCCAGCAGCTTCTCCGCACGCGGTCCGGCGGAGCTGTTTTTT.

This clone was detected only a few times. V is TRBV7-2 and J is TRBJ2-1; no reliable D call. The ends were cut back, 5 bases at V and 8 bases at J, with 10 bases in the middle. The CDR3 contains 12 residues. Looked up from germline, CDR1 is SGHTA and CDR2 is FQGNSA. The chain's CDR3 is CASSKRRDEQFF. DNA of the CDR3: TGTGCCAGCAGCAAGAGAAGGGATGAGCAGTTCTTC.

This clone was observed once. The CDR3 DNA reads as TGTGCCAGCAGCTTAGGGGTGGTGTCTAGCGGGTGGTTAGAGACCCAGTACTTC. This gives the protein CASSLGVVSSGWLETQYF. The J gene is TRBJ2-5, the V gene TRBV11-2, with 8 bases identical to TRBD2. Germline values: CDR1 SGHAT, CDR2 FQNNGV. The CDR3 totals 18 residues. V was clipped by 1 base and J by 4 bases; unmatched bases: 14.

This sequence joins TRBV29-1 and TRBJ2-5; no reliable D call. CDR1 and CDR2 (germline): SQVTM, ANQGSEA. The CDR3 contains 12 residues. The V end lost 5 bases, the J end lost 3 bases, and 10 bases lay between the germline ends. The CDR3 region is CSVLAGEETQYF. Written as DNA, the CDR3 is TGCAGCGTTCTCGCAGGTGAAGAGACCCAGTACTTC.

The chain carries TRBV15 and TRBJ2-2; 14 bases line up with TRBD2. With V trimmed by 5 bases and J by 1 base, 6 bases remained unmatched. The CDR3 is 18 residues long. Germline loops: CDR1 LNHNV, CDR2 YYDKDF (reference sequence). In nucleotides, the CDR3 is TGTGCCACCAGCGTGGGACTAGCGGGGGCCCTGAACACCGGGGAGCTGTTTTTT. Its protein product is CATSVGLAGALNTGELFF.

The chain is built from TRBV6-2 or TRBV6-3 and TRBJ2-5; the D is unclear. Germline V lookup: CDR1 MNHEY, CDR2 SVGEGT. The CDR3 extends over 14 amino acids. Trimming cost V 2 bases and J 2 bases, with 9 bases left between them. CDR3 in DNA: TGTGCCAGCAGTTACCCTAATAAGCAAGAGACCCAGTACTTC. The encoded protein is CASSYPNKQETQYF.

The V gene is TRBV3-1 (or the pseudogene TRBV3-2), the J gene TRBJ2-5; D is undetermined. The V gene's germline CDR1 is LGHDT and CDR2 YNNKEL (reference sequence). Trimming took 1 base from V and 5 from J, leaving 20 bases between them. There are 17 residues in the CDR3. The CDR3 DNA reads TGTGCCAGCAGCCAAGTTCGTTTCCGGTTGTCGGTGGAGACCCAGTACTTC. Protein product: CASSQVRFRLSVETQYF.

The J gene is TRBJ2-7, the V gene TRBV9, with D unresolved. This CDR3 spans 14 amino acids. The germline V gene encodes CDR1 SGDLS and CDR2 YYNGEE. V was clipped by 1 base and J by 1 base, with 9 bases between them. CDR3 sequence (DNA): TGTGCCAGCAGCGTAAGGATGGAATCCTACGAGCAGTACTTC. This sequence encodes CASSVRMESYEQYF.

The chain recombines TRBV5-6 with TRBJ2-3; 9 bases are shared with TRBD2. CDR3 size: 18 residues. CDR1 is SGHDT and CDR2 is YYEEEE in the germline V gene. Trimming removed 10 bases from V and 0 bases from J; junction bases left unmatched: 18. The CDR3 is CAGNRWRGGSTSTDTQYF. DNA of the CDR3: TGTGCCGGAAACCGATGGCGGGGGGGATCAACTAGCACAGATACGCAGTATTTT.

As concerns this clone: A junction end diverges from the germline sequence, so it may reflect a read error. This chain connects TRBV7-9 to TRBJ2-1; no clear D gene. CDR1 and CDR2 from the germline V gene are SEHNR and FQNEAQ (reference sequence). The CDR3 length is 13 residues. DNA for the CDR3: TGTGCCAGCAGCTTAGGATTAACGGGTTCCCGGCTCTTC. Translating gives CASSLGLTGSRLF.

The rearrangement links TRBV19 to TRBJ1-1; TRBD1 aligns across 10 bases. V shed 6 bases and J 5 bases; nucleotides not matched to a gene: 3. This CDR3 is built from 13 residues. Looked up from germline, CDR1 is LNHDA and CDR2 is SQIVND (reference sequence). The CDR3 reads CASRDRGVTEAFF. In DNA, the CDR3 is TGTGCCAGTAGGGACAGGGGGGTAACTGAAGCTTTCTTT.

This chain connects TRBV7-9 to TRBJ2-7, with a possible D match to TRBD2 (6 bases). Trimming removed 2 bases from V and 2 bases from J, with 10 bases in between. The germline gives CDR1 SEHNR, CDR2 FQNEAQ (reference sequence). The CDR3 contains 14 residues. CDR3 loop: CASSLSRGAYEQYF. The CDR3 DNA follows: TGTGCCAGCAGCTTATCCCGCGGGGCCTACGAGCAGTACTTC.

This clone has a handful of counts. The rearrangement links TRBV5-1 to TRBJ2-7, with D perhaps being TRBD1 or TRBD2 (5 bases each). Germline V CDR1 and CDR2: SGHRS, YFSETQ. The CDR3 extends over 12 amino acids. V dropped 4 bases and J dropped 5 bases, with 10 bases sitting between them. CDR3 protein: CASSAGTHEQYF. The CDR3, as DNA: TGCGCCAGCAGCGCAGGGACGCACGAGCAGTACTTC.

In nucleotides, the CDR3 is TGTGCCAGCAGTTTATCCGTCGGGACACGCACAGATACGCAGTATTTT. This encodes CASSLSVGTRTDTQYF. The J gene is TRBJ2-3, the V gene TRBV27, with D perhaps TRBD1 (6 bases). Trimming left V 0 bases short and J 1 base short, with 11 bases between. This CDR3 is 16 amino acids long. CDR1 and CDR2 (germline): MNHEY, SMNVEV (reference sequence).

This clone has just one count. CDR3 in DNA: TGTGCCAGCAGTGCCCGCCAGGGTGTTATGTACTTC. Amino acids: CASSARQGVMYF. The rearrangement links TRBV6-2 or TRBV6-3 to TRBJ2-7; TRBD1 might be the D (5 bases). The CDR3 loop spans 12 amino acids. The germline V gene encodes CDR1 MNHEY and CDR2 SVGEGT. V dropped 5 bases and J dropped 12 bases, with 17 bases sitting between them.

This clone was recorded only once. V is TRBV6-5 and J is TRBJ2-2; no firm D call. Germline CDR1 reads MNHEY; CDR2 reads SVGAGI. With 6 bases removed from V and 7 bases from J, the gap between germline ends came to 12 bases. CDR3 length equals 13 residues. CDR3 loop: CASRGQRYGELFF. Written as DNA, the CDR3 is TGTGCCAGCAGGGGTCAACGGTACGGGGAGCTGTTTTTT.

This chain connects TRBV24-1 to TRBJ1-1; D is undetermined. This CDR3 has 15 amino acids. Germline CDR1 is KGHDR and CDR2 is SFDVKD. Deletions cut 4 bases from V and 3 bases from J, with 14 bases between. The CDR3 DNA sequence: TGTGCCACCAGTGACCCCCGCACCGGAGACACTGAAGCTTTCTTT. Translation: CATSDPRTGDTEAFF.

The genes are TRBV7-3 and TRBJ2-1; 10 bases match TRBD2. Germline CDR1 reads SGHTA; CDR2 reads FQGTGA. This CDR3 has 15 residues. With V trimmed by 6 bases and J by 8 bases, 10 bases remained unmatched. The CDR3 loop is CASSRRASGRHEQFF. CDR3 in DNA: TGTGCCAGCAGTCGTCGAGCTAGCGGGAGACATGAGCAGTTCTTC.

This clone appeared once. CDR3 protein: CASSYPRPPGGAKNIQYF. The CDR3 region has the DNA TGTGCCAGCAGTTACCCCCGACCCCCCGGGGGGGCCAAAAACATTCAGTACTTC. The chain links TRBV6-2 or TRBV6-3 to TRBJ2-4; 7 bases are a match to TRBD2. With 2 bases clipped from V and 1 base from J, the junction kept 11 bases outside the gene matches. CDR3 length: 18 amino acids. The germline CDR1 and CDR2 sequences are MNHEY and SVGEGT.

The J gene is TRBJ1-4, the V gene TRBV7-8; TRBD1 is a possible D gene (6 bases). V lost 5 bases and J 7 bases, leaving 29 bases between the germline ends. This CDR3 has 19 residues. Germline CDR1 SGHVS, CDR2 FQNEAQ. The CDR3: CASSHPRGGLPGLGEKLFF. The CDR3 bases are TGTGCCAGCAGCCATCCTCGGGGGGGCCTCCCTGGATTGGGTGAAAAACTGTTTTTT.

This sequence joins TRBV19 and TRBJ1-5; D unresolved. Germline V gene lookup returns CDR1 LNHDA and CDR2 SQIVND (reference sequence). The CDR3 contains 15 residues. Trimming shortened V by 6 bases and J by 3 bases, and 15 bases separated the two germline ends. The CDR3 DNA reads TGTGCCAGTAGCACTGACGTTCGATACAATCAGCCCCAGCATTTT. Translation gives CASSTDVRYNQPQHF.

CDR3 nucleotides: TGTGCCAGCAGCTTATATGCCGGGGATGAGCAGTTCTTC. Amino acids: CASSLYAGDEQFF. The genes are TRBV5-4 and TRBJ2-1; D is perhaps TRBD2 (5 bases). The V and J ends lost 2 bases and 8 bases respectively, with 11 bases between them. This CDR3 has 13 residues. Germline V gene data show CDR1 as SGHNT and CDR2 as YYREEE (reference sequence).

The V call is TRBV2, the J call TRBJ2-3; TRBD2 is a possible D gene (6 bases). Germline V CDR1 and CDR2: SNHLY, FYNNEI. V lost 10 bases, J lost 0 bases, and 14 bases lay in between. CDR3 length: 14 amino acids. The CDR3 DNA is TGTGCCACAGCAACCGCGGGGAGCACAGATACGCAGTATTTT. Residues: CATATAGSTDTQYF.

The chain employs TRBV7-2 and TRBJ2-5, with 8 bases lining up with TRBD2. Trimming cost V 5 bases and J 4 bases; bases outside gene matches: 12. The germline V gene has CDR1 SGHTA and CDR2 FQGNSA. The CDR3 loop spans 16 amino acids. CDR3: CASSTTGGASRETQYF. DNA of the CDR3: TGTGCCAGCAGCACAACCGGGGGGGCCTCTCGAGAGACCCAGTACTTC.

This clone was seen only a few times. The chain links TRBV7-9 to TRBJ2-7; 7 nucleotides line up with TRBD1. Germline lookup yields CDR1 SEHNR and CDR2 FQNEAQ (reference sequence). The CDR3 length is 14 residues. V was clipped by 6 bases and J by 6 bases; unmatched bases: 11. For the CDR3, the DNA is TGTGCCAGCAGTCGCTACAGGGGTGGTCGCGAGCAGTACTTC. Its translation: CASSRYRGGREQYF.

The chain combines TRBV10-3 with TRBJ1-1; 10 nucleotides agree with TRBD1. This CDR3 is built from 16 residues. Germline loops: CDR1 ENHRY, CDR2 SYGVKD. Trimming removed 1 base from V and 3 bases from J; junction bases left unmatched: 5. CDR3 sequence reads: CAISEFRTGGDTEAFF. The CDR3 DNA reads as TGTGCCATCAGTGAGTTTCGGACAGGGGGTGACACTGAAGCTTTCTTT.